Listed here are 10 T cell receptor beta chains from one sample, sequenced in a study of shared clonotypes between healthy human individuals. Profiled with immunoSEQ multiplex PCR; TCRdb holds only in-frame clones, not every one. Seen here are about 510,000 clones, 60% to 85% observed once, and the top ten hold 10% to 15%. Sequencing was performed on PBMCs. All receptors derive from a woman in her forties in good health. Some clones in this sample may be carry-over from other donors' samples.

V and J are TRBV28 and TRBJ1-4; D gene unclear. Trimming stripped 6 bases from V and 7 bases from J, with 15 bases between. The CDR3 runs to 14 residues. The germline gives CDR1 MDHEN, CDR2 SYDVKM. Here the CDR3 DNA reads TGTGCCAGCAGCCCGCAGGAAATCCTTGAAAAACTGTTTTTT. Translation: CASSPQEILEKLFF. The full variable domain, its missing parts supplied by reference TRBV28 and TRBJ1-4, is DVKVTQSSRYLVKRTGEKVFLECVQDMDHENMFWYRQDPGLGLRLIYFSYDVKMKEKGDIPEGYSVSREKKERFSLILESASTNQTSMYLCASSPQEILEKLFFGSGTQLSVL.

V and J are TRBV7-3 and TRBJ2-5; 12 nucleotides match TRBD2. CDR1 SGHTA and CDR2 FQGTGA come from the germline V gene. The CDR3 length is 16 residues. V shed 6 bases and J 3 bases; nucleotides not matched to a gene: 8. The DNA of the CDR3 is TGTGCCAGCAGTTCAGGGGGACTAGCGGGTGAAGAGACCCAGTACTTC. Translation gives CASSSGGLAGEETQYF.

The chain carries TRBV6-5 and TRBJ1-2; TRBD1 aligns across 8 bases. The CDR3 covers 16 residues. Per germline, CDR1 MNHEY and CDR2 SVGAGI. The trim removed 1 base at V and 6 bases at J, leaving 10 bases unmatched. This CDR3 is CASSYFGRGRDNGYTF. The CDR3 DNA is TGTGCCAGCAGTTACTTCGGCAGGGGGCGCGACAATGGCTACACCTTC.

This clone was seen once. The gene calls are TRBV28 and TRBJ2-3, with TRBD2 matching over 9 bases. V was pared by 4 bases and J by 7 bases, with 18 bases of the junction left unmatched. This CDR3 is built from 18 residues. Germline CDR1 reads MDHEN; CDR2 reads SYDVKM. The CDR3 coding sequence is TGTGCCAGCAGTTCTCTAGCGGGATCTCAAGTGCACGGGTATACGCAGTATTTT. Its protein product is CASSSLAGSQVHGYTQYF.

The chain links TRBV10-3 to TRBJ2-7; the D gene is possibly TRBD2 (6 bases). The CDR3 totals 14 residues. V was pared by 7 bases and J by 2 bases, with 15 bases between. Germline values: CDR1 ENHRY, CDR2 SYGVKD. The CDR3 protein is CAITEKRATYEQYF. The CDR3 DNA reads TGTGCCATCACCGAAAAGCGGGCGACCTACGAGCAGTACTTC.

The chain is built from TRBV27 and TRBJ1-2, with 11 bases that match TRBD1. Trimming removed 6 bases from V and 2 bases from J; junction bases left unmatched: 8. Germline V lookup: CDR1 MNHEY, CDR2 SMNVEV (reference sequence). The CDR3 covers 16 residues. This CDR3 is CASRGTGGLSNYGYTF. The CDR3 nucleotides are TGTGCCAGCAGGGGGACAGGGGGTTTATCCAACTATGGCTACACCTTC.

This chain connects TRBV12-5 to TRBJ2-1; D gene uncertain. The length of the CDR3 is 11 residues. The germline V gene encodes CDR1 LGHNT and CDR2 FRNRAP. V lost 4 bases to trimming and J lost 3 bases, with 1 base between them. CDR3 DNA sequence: TGTGCTAGTGGTTACTACAATGAGCAGTTCTTC. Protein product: CASGYYNEQFF.

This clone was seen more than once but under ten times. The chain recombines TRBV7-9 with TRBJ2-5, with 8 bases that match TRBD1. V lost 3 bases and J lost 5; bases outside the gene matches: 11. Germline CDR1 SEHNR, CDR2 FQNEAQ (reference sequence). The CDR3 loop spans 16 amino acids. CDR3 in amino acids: CASSFRQGIVLETQYF. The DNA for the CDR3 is TGTGCCAGCAGCTTCAGACAGGGGATTGTTCTCGAGACCCAGTACTTC.

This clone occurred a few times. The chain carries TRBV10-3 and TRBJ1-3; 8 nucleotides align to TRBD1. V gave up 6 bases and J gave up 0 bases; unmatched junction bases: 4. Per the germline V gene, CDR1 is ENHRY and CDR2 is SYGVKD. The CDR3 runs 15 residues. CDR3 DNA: TGTGCCATCAGACTCACAGGGGGCTCTGGAAACACCATATATTTT. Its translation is CAIRLTGGSGNTIYF.

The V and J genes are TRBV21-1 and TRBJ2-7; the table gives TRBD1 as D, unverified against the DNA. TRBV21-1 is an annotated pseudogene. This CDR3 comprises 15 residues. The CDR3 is CASSKERQASYEQYF. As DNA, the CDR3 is TGTGCCAGCAGCAAAGAGAGACAGGCCTCCTACGAGCAGTACTTC.